The sequence of this T cell receptor (beta chain) was determined in a study of shared clonotypes between healthy human individuals. Overall study results and limits: Sampling used blood alone; tissue repertoires probably differ. Roughly 5% of naive CD4 clonotypes were shared across a handful of donors.

From germline, CDR1 is ENHRY and CDR2 SYGVKD. CDR3 size: 12 residues. Trimming removed 10 bases at V and 1 base at J, with 10 bases between. Regarding this clone: Its antigen is not known.

There were no recent acute infections or vaccinations among the donors, who were healthy HIV-negative adults. Genomic DNA from each subset was divided evenly over several immunoSEQ plates. Here immunoSEQ multiplex PCR was the method, and the copy in TCRdb shows in-frame clones only, minus some. The sample includes about 2 million clones, around 95% seen only once; the top ten take 0.1% to 0.15%. The rearrangement links TRBV10-3 to TRBJ2-5, with a tentative D call TRBD2 (6 bases). The clonotype comes from a man aged 18 to 35 in good health. Source material: naive CD4+ T cells sorted from blood. Indicated subset: CD45RA+ positively selected. In nucleotides, the CDR3 is TGTGCCACGGGGGACTCCCAAGAGACCCAGTACTTC. It encodes CATGDSQETQYF.